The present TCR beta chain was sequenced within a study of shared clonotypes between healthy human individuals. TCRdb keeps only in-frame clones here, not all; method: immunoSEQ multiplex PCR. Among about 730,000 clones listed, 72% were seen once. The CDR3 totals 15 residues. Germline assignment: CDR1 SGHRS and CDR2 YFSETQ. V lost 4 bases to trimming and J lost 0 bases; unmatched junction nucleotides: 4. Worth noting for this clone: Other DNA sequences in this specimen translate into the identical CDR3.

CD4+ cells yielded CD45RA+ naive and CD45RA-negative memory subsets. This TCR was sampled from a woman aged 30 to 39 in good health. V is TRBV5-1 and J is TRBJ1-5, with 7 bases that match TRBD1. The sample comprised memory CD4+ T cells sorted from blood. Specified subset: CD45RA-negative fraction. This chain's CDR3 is CASSPGTDSNQPQHF. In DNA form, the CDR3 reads TGCGCCAGCAGCCCTGGGACAGATAGCAATCAGCCCCAGCATTTT.